This record looks at one TCR beta chain sequence and its context. The antigen remains unidentified. It is likely a read error: a sequence one base away is far more abundant. Other DNA sequences from this sample encode an identical CDR3 as well. Germline loops: CDR1 SQVTM, CDR2 ANQGSEA. Trimming shortened V by 5 bases and J by 2 bases, and 10 bases separated the two germline ends. The CDR3 length is 12 residues. This entry belongs to a study of shared clonotypes between healthy human individuals. Overall study context: Donors, aged 18 to 49, were two women and three men.

At a deep level, the assay was run. The table came from immunoSEQ multiplex PCR; TCRdb's copy has only in-frame clones and leaves some out. The sample shows about 490,000 clones, over 70% of them seen only once. Findings of the study overall: The authors expected sequencing depth to affect clonotype sharing among donors.

Sequencing used PBMCs. V is TRBV29-1 and J is TRBJ2-7; D is possibly TRBD2 (6 bases). This receptor was taken from a woman aged 40 to 50 in good health. Some clones in this sample may be carry-over from other donors' samples. The CDR3 spells CSVSGEAYEQYF. The CDR3 DNA reads as TGCAGCGTTTCTGGGGAGGCCTACGAGCAGTACTTC.